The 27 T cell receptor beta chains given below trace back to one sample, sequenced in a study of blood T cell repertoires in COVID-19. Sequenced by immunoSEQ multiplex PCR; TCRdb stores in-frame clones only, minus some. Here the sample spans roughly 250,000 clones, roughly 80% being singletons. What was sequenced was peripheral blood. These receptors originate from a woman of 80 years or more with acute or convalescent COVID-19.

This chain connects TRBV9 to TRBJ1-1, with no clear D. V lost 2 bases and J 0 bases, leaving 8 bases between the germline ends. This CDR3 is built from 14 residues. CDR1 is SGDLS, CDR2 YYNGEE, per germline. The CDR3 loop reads CASSVGPLNTEAFF. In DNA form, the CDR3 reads TGTGCCAGCAGCGTTGGGCCCTTGAACACTGAAGCTTTCTTT.

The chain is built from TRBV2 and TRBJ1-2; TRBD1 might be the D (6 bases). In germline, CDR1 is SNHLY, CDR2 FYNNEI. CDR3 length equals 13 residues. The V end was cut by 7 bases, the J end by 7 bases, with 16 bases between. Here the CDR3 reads CASNRVVVGGYTF. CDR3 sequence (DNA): TGTGCCAGCAACAGGGTGGTTGTGGGTGGCTACACCTTC.

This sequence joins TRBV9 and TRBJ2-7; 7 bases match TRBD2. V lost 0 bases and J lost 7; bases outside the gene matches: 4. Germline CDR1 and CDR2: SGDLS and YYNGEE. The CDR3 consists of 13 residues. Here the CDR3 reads CASSVEASGEQYF. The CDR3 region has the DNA TGTGCCAGCAGCGTAGAGGCTAGCGGTGAGCAGTACTTC.

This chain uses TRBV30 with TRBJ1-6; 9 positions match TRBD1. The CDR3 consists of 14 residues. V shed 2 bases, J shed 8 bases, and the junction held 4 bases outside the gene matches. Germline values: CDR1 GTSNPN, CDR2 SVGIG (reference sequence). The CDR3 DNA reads TGTGCCTGGAGTATCAGGACAGGGGATTCACCCCTCCACTTT. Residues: CAWSIRTGDSPLHF.

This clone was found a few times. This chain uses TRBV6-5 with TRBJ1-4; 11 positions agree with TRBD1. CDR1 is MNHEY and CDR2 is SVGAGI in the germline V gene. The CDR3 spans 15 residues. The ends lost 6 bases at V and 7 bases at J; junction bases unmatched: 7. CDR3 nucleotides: TGTGCCAGCAGCTCCCGGGACAGGGGGGCTGAAAAACTGTTTTTT. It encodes CASSSRDRGAEKLFF.

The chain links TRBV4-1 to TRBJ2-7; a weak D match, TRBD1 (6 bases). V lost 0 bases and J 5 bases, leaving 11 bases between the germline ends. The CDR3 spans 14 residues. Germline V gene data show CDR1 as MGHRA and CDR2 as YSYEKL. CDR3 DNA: TGCGCCAGCAGCCAAGATCCAGGGGTTAACGAGCAGTACTTC. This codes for CASSQDPGVNEQYF.

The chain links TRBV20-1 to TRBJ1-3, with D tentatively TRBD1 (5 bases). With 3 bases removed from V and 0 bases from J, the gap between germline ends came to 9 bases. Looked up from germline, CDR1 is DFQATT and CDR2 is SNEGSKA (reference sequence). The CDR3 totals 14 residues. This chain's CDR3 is CSASHRSSGNTIYF. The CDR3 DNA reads TGCAGTGCTAGTCACAGGAGCTCTGGAAACACCATATATTTT.

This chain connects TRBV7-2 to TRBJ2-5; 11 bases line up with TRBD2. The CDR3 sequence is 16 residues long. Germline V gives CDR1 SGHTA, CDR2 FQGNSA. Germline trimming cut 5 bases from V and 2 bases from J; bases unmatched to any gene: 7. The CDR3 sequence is CASSIGTSGEQETQYF. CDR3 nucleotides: TGTGCCAGCAGCATCGGGACTAGCGGAGAACAAGAGACCCAGTACTTC.

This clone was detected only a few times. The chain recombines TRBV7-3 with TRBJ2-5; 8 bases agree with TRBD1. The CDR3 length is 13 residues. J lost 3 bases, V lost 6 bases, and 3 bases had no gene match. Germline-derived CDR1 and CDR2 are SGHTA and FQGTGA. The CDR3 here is CASSTTGEETQYF. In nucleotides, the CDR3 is TGTGCCAGCAGTACGACAGGGGAAGAGACCCAGTACTTC.

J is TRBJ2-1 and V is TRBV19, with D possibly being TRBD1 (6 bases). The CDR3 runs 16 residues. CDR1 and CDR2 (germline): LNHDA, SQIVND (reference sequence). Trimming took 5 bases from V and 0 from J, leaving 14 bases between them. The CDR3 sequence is CASSPRDTFSYNEQFF. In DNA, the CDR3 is TGTGCCAGTAGTCCCCGGGACACTTTCTCCTACAATGAGCAGTTCTTC.

In DNA form, the CDR3 reads TGTGCCAGTAGTCAGACTGCAACTAATGAAAAACTGTTTTTT. Translation gives CASSQTATNEKLFF. The gene calls are TRBV19 and TRBJ1-4; D not certain. Germline CDR1 and CDR2: LNHDA and SQIVND (reference sequence). The V gene lost 5 bases and the J gene lost 0 bases, with 7 bases spanning the gap. This CDR3 region has 14 residues.

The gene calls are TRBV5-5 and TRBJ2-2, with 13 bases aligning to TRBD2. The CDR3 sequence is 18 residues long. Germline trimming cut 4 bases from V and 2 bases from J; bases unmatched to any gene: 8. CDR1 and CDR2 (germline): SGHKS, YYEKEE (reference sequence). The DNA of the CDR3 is TGTGCCAGCAGCAGAACGGGACTAGCGGGAACTAACACCGGGGAGCTGTTTTTT. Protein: CASSRTGLAGTNTGELFF.

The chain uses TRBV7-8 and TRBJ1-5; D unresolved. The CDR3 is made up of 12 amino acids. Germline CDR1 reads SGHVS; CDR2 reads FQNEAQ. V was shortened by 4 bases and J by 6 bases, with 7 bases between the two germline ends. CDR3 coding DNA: TGTGCCAGCAGCTCTCTCGGTCAGCCCCAGCATTTT. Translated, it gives CASSSLGQPQHF.

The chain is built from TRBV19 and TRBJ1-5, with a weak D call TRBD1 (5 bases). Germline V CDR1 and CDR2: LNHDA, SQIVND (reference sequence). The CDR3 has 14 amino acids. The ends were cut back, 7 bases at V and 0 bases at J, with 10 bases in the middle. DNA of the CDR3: TGTGCCAGTAAGGCGACAGCTAGCAATCAGCCCCAGCATTTT. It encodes CASKATASNQPQHF. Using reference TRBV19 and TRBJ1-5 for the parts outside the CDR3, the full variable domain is DGGITQSPKYLFRKEGQNVTLSCEQNLNHDAMYWYRQDPGQGLRLIYYSQIVNDFQKGDIAEGYSVSREKKESFPLTVTSAQKNPTAFYLCASKATASNQPQHFGDGTRLSIL.

The DNA of the CDR3 is TGTGCCAGCAGTGTAATGAGGGGGAATTCACCCCTCCACTTT. This encodes CASSVMRGNSPLHF. The chain joins TRBV28 to TRBJ1-6, with D possibly being TRBD1 (6 bases). The CDR3 is made up of 14 amino acids. In germline, CDR1 is MDHEN, CDR2 SYDVKM. Trimming shortened V by 5 bases and J by 7 bases, and 12 bases separated the two germline ends.

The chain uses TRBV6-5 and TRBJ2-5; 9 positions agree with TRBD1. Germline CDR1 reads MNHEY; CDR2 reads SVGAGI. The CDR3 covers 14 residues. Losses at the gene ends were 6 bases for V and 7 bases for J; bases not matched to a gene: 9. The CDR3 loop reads CASSWTGADGTQYF. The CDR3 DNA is TGTGCCAGCAGCTGGACAGGGGCGGACGGGACCCAGTACTTC.

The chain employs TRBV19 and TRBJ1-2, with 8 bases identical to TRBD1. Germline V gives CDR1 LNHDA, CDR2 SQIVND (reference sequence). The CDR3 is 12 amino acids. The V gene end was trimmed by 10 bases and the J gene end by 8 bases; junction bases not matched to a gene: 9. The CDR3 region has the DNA TGTGCCACACAGGGGGGCAGTTCGGGCTACACCTTC. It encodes CATQGGSSGYTF.

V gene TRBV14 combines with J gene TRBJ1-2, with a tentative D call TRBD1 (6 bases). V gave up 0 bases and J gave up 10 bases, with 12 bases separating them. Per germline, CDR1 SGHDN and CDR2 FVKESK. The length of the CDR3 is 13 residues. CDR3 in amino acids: CASSQDLDSAYTF. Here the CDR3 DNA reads TGTGCCAGCAGCCAAGATTTGGACAGTGCCTACACCTTC.

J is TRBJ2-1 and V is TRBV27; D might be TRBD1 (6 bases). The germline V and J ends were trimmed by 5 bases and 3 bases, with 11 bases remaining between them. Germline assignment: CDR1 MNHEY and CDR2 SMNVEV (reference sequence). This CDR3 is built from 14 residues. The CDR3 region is CASSLRTVYNEQFF. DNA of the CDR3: TGTGCCAGCAGTCTTAGGACAGTCTACAATGAGCAGTTCTTC.

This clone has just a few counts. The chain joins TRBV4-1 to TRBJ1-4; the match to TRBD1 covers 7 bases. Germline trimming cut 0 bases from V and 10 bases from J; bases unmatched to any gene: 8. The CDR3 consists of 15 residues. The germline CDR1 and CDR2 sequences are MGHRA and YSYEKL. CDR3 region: CASSQDRGGVGKLFF. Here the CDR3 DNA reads TGCGCCAGCAGCCAAGATAGAGGGGGCGTAGGAAAACTGTTTTTT.

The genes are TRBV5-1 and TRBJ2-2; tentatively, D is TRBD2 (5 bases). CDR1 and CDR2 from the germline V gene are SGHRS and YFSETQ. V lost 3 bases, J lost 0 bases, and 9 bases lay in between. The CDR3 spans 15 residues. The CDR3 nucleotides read TGCGCCAGCAGCTCGGACTCCTCGAACACCGGGGAGCTGTTTTTT. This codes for CASSSDSSNTGELFF.

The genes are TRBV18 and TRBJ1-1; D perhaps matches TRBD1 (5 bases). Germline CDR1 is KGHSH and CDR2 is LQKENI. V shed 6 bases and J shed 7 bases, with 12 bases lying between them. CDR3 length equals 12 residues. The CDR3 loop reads CASSPTGIEAFF. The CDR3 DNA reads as TGTGCCAGCTCCCCCACAGGAATTGAAGCTTTCTTT.

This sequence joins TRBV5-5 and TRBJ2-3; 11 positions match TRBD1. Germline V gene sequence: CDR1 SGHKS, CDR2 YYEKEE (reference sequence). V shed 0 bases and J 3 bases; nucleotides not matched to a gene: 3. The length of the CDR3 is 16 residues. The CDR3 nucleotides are TGTGCCAGCAGCTTGGGGGGACAGGGGGTTACAGATACGCAGTATTTT. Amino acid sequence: CASSLGGQGVTDTQYF. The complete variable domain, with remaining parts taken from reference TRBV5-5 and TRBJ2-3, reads DAGVTQSPTHLIKTRGQQVTLRCSPISGHKSVSWYQQVLGQGPQFIFQYYEKEERGRGNFPDRFSARQFPNYSSELNVNALLLGDSALYLCASSLGGQGVTDTQYFGPGTRLTVL.

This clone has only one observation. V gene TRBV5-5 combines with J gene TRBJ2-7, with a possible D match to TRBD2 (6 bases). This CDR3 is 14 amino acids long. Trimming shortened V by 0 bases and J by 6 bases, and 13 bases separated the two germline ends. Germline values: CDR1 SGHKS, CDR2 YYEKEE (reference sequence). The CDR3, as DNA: TGTGCCAGCAGCTTGGTGGGCGGGGTAAGCGAGCAGTACTTC. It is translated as CASSLVGGVSEQYF.

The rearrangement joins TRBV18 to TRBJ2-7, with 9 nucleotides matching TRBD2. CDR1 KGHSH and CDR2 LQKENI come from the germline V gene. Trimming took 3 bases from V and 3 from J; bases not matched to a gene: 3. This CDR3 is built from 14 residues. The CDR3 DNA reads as TGTGCCAGCTCACCTAGCGGGGGATACTACGAGCAGTACTTC. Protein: CASSPSGGYYEQYF.

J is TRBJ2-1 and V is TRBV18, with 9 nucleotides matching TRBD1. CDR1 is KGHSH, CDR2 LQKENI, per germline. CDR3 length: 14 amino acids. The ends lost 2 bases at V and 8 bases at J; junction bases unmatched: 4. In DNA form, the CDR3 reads TGTGCCAGCTCACCAGAGACAGGGGGGGATGAGCAGTTCTTC. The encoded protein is CASSPETGGDEQFF. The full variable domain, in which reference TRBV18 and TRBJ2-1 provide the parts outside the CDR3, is NAGVMQNPRHLVRRRGQEARLRCSPMKGHSHVYWYRQLPEEGLKFMVYLQKENIIDESGMPKERFSAEFPKEGPSILRIQQVVRGDSAAYFCASSPETGGDEQFFGPGTRLTVL.

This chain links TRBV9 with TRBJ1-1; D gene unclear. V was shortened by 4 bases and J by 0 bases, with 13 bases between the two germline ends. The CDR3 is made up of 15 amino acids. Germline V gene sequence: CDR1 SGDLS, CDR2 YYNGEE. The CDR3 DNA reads TGTGCCAGCAGCCTAGGCGGTGGAATGAACACTGAAGCTTTCTTT. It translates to CASSLGGGMNTEAFF.